This record concerns one T cell receptor (beta chain) sequence. Random hexamers were used to reverse transcribe roughly 0.45 to 1 ug of RNA. By means of immunoSEQ multiplex PCR, TCR beta CDR3 spanning 54 Vbeta and 13 Jbeta underwent amplification. TCRdb used MiXCR to reprocess the immunoSEQ multiplex PCR reads, holding one entry per CDR3 protein. In the table there are 130,000 to 150,000 distinct CDR3 sequences, approximately 95% of which are singletons. This sample was taken from a study of CD8 T cells in Susac syndrome. The sequenced sample consisted of CD8+ T cells from PBMCs. The origin of this receptor is a human donor in good health.

The CDR3 loop is CASSEEQFF. In nucleotides, the CDR3 is TGTGCCAGCAGTGAGGAGCAGTTCTTC. The chain is built from TRBV2 and TRBJ2-1; D is ambiguous. Trimming took 3 bases from V and 10 from J, leaving 1 base between them. The CDR3 runs 9 residues. From germline, CDR1 is SNHLY and CDR2 FYNNEI.